A single T cell receptor (beta chain) is shown here with its context. This clonotype was observed a handful of times. Which antigen it targets is not known. No much larger clone exists at a distance of one base, and base qualities are not known. This specimen's treatment or condition label, per the study, means: allogeneic hematopoietic cell transplantation with graft depleted of TCRalphabeta T cells and CD19 B cells. Transplant recipients were children who received TCRalphabeta/CD19-depleted allogeneic hematopoietic cell grafts. The data are from a study of T-cell reconstitution after alpha-beta-depleted transplantation in children (dated by TCRdb to 2016 to 2017). In terms of the full investigation: The study quantitatively tracked T-cell immune reconstitution after TCRalphabeta/CD19-depleted allogeneic hematopoietic cell transplantation in children using TCR repertoire profiling.

Findings and caveats that apply to the study as a whole: The frequencies of hyperexpanded clones fell over the following months, and after one year, T-cell counts and TCRbeta diversity were mostly attributed to newly produced T cells. The high TCRbeta diversity at day 60 in some patients was ascribed to recipient T cells and intrathymic progenitors that had survived conditioning. Apparently early alphabetaT-cell count recovery about two months after transplant reportedly relied on only several hundred rapidly expanded clones derived from non-depleted graft cells.

Reading from cysteine to phenylalanine, the CDR3 counts 15 amino acids. Just the 45-base CDR3 DNA is kept, in frame starting at base 1. The germline V gene encodes CDR1 SGHAT and CDR2 FQNNGV. Cut back by 4 bases and 4 bases, the V and J ends lie 13 bases apart. Libraries were constructed by PCR. Sequencing instrument: Illumina HiSeq 2500. TCR library preparation used molecular barcoding, with unique molecular identifiers applied to normalize quantification of the TCRbeta repertoire. TCRdb took the public reads, trimmed them with fastp at Q25, ran MiXCR for clone calling and kept in-frame beta chains. Every entry covers one CDR3 protein and lists the most common genes and DNA from its rows. Counted in this sample were 440,000 or so distinct CDR3 sequences; about 45% of them appeared once. Of the sample, about 30% is held by the ten largest clones.

The rearranged chain carries TRBV11-2 and TRBJ2-2; the D gene is perhaps TRBD1, from 6 matching bases. The source is a girl aged 2-15 years with aplastic anemia, due to receive a stem cell transplant. Sample: PBMCs, taken before TCRalphabeta/CD19-depleted stem cell transplant. Here is the DNA: TGTGCCAGCAGCTCGCCGGGACACTCCACCGGGGAGCTGTTTTTT. Protein translation: CASSSPGHSTGELFF.